This entry concerns a single T cell receptor (beta chain). Its cognate antigen is unknown. Among the donors, all were healthy bone marrow donors. The CDR3 covers 14 residues. CDR1 is SGHAT and CDR2 is FQNNGV in the germline V gene. The V and J ends lost 1 base and 5 bases, in that order; junction bases with no gene match: 4. This entry comes from a study of cytomegalovirus exposure and HLA in healthy donors. Study-wide context: Among the approximately 400 genotyped donors, 65% to 90% were placed in the Caucasian-associated ancestry cluster.

Vbeta (60) and Jbeta (13) primers were used in the PCR. The repertoire was sequenced with immunoSEQ multiplex PCR; TCRdb's copy has only in-frame clones and lacks some. The table records fewer than 95,000 clones, less than 65% of them present only once. Overall study findings and caveats: Later analysis associated a missense DCLRE1C variant with TCR beta V- and J-gene trimming.

The sequencing sample was made of PBMCs. The chain has TRBV11-2 and TRBJ1-1, with 7 bases identical to TRBD1. The receptor was derived from a woman aged 30 to 39 in good health and CMV-seronegative. The CDR3 DNA sequence: TGTGCCAGCAGCTTAGGAAGGGGGCGAACTGAAGCTTTCTTT. It codes for CASSLGRGRTEAFF.